These 28 T cell receptor beta chains were all obtained from the same sample, sequenced in a study of T-cell memory formation after mild COVID-19. One entry per CDR3 protein, called by TCRdb with MiXCR from the 5' RACE reads. The data hold about 47,000 distinct CDR3 sequences, with about a tenth observed a single time. Sequenced material: PBMCs or a T cell subset sorted from them (not recorded which). Receptor source: an adult woman who had mild COVID-19 (a few samples of this study predate the infection). Cell type and time point are not known.

In its sample, this clonotype was seen many times. The chain has TRBV9 and TRBJ2-3; weak D call: TRBD1 (5 bases). Germline loops: CDR1 SGDLS, CDR2 YYNGEE. V dropped 2 bases and J dropped 3 bases, with 7 bases sitting between them. The CDR3 is 13 residues long. CDR3 bases: TGTGCCAGCAGCGTGAGGACAACAGATACGCAGTATTTT. Its protein is CASSVRTTDTQYF.

The chain employs TRBV12-3 or TRBV12-4 and TRBJ2-2; D may be TRBD1 (5 bases). This CDR3 is built from 19 residues. With 5 bases removed from V and 6 bases from J, the gap between germline ends came to 28 bases. The CDR3 DNA reads as TGTGCCAGCAGTCCCTCCCGGCCGGTGGGGCAACAGAAGTCCGGGGAGCTGTTTTTT. Translation gives CASSPSRPVGQQKSGELFF.

This clonotype was observed a handful of times. The junction and the germline gene differ at one end; a read error may be behind it. The genes are TRBV11-3 and TRBJ2-3, with 8 bases fitting TRBD2. Germline assignment: CDR1 SGHNT and CDR2 YENEEA. This CDR3 is built from 17 residues. For the CDR3, the DNA is TGTGCCAGCAGCTCTGGATCTATAGCGGGAAGCAGAGATACGCAGTATTTT. This encodes CASSSGSIAGSRDTQYF. The variable domain in full, with the rest retrieved from reference TRBV11-3 and TRBJ2-3, is EAGVVQSPRYKIIEKKQPVAFWCNPISGHNTLYWYLQNLGQGPELLIRYENEEAVDDSQLPKDRFSAERLKGVDSTLKIQPAELGDSAVYLCASSSGSIAGSRDTQYFGPGTRLTVL.

The chain carries TRBV11-1 and TRBJ1-5; D gene unclear. This CDR3 has 13 residues. The germline V and J ends were trimmed by 2 bases and 7 bases, with 9 bases remaining between them. CDR1 is SGHAT and CDR2 is FQDESV in the germline V gene (reference sequence). The CDR3 DNA reads as TGTGCCAGCAGCTTACAGGAGACCCAGCCCCAGCATTTT. Its protein is CASSLQETQPQHF. Variable domain in full (rest from reference TRBV11-1 and TRBJ1-5): EAEVAQSPRYKITEKSQAVAFWCDPISGHATLYWYRQILGQGPELLVQFQDESVVDDSQLPKDRFSAERLKGVDSTLKIQPAELGDSAMYLCASSLQETQPQHFGDGTRLSIL.

The rearrangement joins TRBV6-2 or TRBV6-3 to TRBJ1-5; 9 positions agree with TRBD1. Germline-derived CDR1 and CDR2 are MNHEY and SVGEGT. CDR3 size: 16 residues. Trimming at V came to 6 bases and at J to 7 bases, leaving 13 bases not matched to a gene. The CDR3 coding sequence is TGTGCCAGCAGACTCGACTCGGGACAGGGCGGACAGCCCCAGCATTTT. Encoded protein: CASRLDSGQGGQPQHF.

The rearrangement uses TRBV24-1 and TRBJ1-2, with D possibly TRBD1 on 5 matching bases. CDR3 length: 15 residues. V was pared by 3 bases and J by 4 bases, with 14 bases between. CDR1 KGHDR and CDR2 SFDVKD come from the germline V gene. The CDR3 DNA sequence: TGTGCCACCAGTGATCGGGGACCCGAGGGCTATGGCTACACCTTC. This codes for CATSDRGPEGYGYTF.

This clonotype was recorded many times. This sequence joins TRBV5-1 and TRBJ2-1, with a possible D match to TRBD2 (6 bases). This CDR3 has 16 amino acids. The V end was cut by 0 bases, the J end by 5 bases, with 15 bases between. The germline gives CDR1 SGHRS, CDR2 YFSETQ. The CDR3 region is CASSLVAGTRDNEQFF. CDR3 sequence (DNA): TGCGCCAGCAGCTTGGTGGCGGGGACCAGGGACAATGAGCAGTTCTTC.

V usage is TRBV27 and J usage is TRBJ1-2; 10 bases line up with TRBD1. V trimming: 5 bases; J trimming: 3 bases; junction bases outside the gene matches: 3. Per germline, CDR1 MNHEY and CDR2 SMNVEV (reference sequence). The CDR3 loop spans 14 amino acids. CDR3 loop: CASSTGTGDYGYTF. The CDR3 nucleotides are TGTGCCAGCAGTACCGGGACAGGGGACTATGGCTACACCTTC.

This clonotype was observed a handful of times. The J gene is TRBJ2-7, the V gene TRBV9; 7 bases are shared with TRBD2. V trimming: 0 bases; J trimming: 3 bases; junction bases outside the gene matches: 9. Germline V lookup: CDR1 SGDLS, CDR2 YYNGEE. The CDR3 is 16 amino acids. The CDR3 loop is CASSVGSGTFDYEQYF. The CDR3 nucleotides are TGTGCCAGCAGCGTAGGCAGCGGGACCTTCGACTACGAGCAGTACTTC. The whole variable domain, filled in from reference TRBV9 and TRBJ2-7, reads DSGVTQTPKHLITATGQRVTLRCSPRSGDLSVYWYQQSLDQGLQFLIQYYNGEERAKGNILERFSAQQFPDLHSELNLSSLELGDSALYFCASSVGSGTFDYEQYFGPGTRLTVT.

As concerns this clonotype: This clone may be a read error of a much larger clone one base away. The gene calls are TRBV7-6 and TRBJ2-3; 8 bases fit TRBD2. This CDR3 is 16 amino acids long. Germline CDR1 reads SGHVS; CDR2 reads FNYEAQ. Here the CDR3 reads CASSSWGLAGTYTQYF. The CDR3 DNA reads TGTGCCAGCAGCTCATGGGGCCTAGCGGGCACATATACGCAGTATTTT. The full variable domain, in which reference TRBV7-6 and TRBJ2-3 provide the parts outside the CDR3, is GAGVSQSPRYKVTKRGQDVALRCDPISGHVSLYWYRQALGQGPEFLTYFNYEAQQDKSGLPNDRFSAERPEGSISTLTIQRTEQRDSAMYRCASSSWGLAGTYTQYFGPGTRLTVL.

This sequence joins TRBV15 and TRBJ1-4, with D unclear. CDR3 length equals 17 residues. Looked up from germline, CDR1 is LNHNV and CDR2 is YYDKDF (reference sequence). V shed 2 bases and J shed 2 bases, with 15 bases lying between them. For the CDR3, the DNA is TGTGCCACCAGCAGAAAATCCATACTGGCGACTAATGAAAAACTGTTTTTT. This translates into CATSRKSILATNEKLFF.

This clonotype showed up many times. This rearrangement joins TRBV5-1 to TRBJ2-3, with D perhaps TRBD2 (6 bases). Germline CDR1 is SGHRS and CDR2 is YFSETQ. This CDR3 region has 15 residues. Trimming stripped 1 base from V and 5 bases from J, with 14 bases between. CDR3 bases: TGCGCCAGCAGCTTGCAACTAGCTCCCGAAGATACGCAGTATTTT. Its translation: CASSLQLAPEDTQYF.

The rearrangement uses TRBV12-3 or TRBV12-4 and TRBJ2-7, with D possibly being TRBD1 or TRBD2 (5 bases each). CDR3 length equals 15 residues. V lost 6 bases to trimming and J lost 3 bases, with 18 bases between them. The CDR3 nucleotides are TGTGCCAGCAGCCGGACGGGGCAGATTGTCTACGAGCAGTACTTC. Residues: CASSRTGQIVYEQYF.

This clonotype was counted between two and nine times. V is TRBV27 and J is TRBJ2-3, with TRBD1 matching 10 bases. Looked up from germline, CDR1 is MNHEY and CDR2 is SMNVEV (reference sequence). The CDR3 totals 17 residues. The ends lost 4 bases at V and 4 bases at J; junction bases unmatched: 11. The CDR3 nucleotides are TGTGCCAGCAGTTGGACAGGGGGTTCTCTCTTCCCAGATACGCAGTATTTT. It codes for CASSWTGGSLFPDTQYF.

This clonotype was detected only a few times. This chain joins TRBV5-4 and TRBJ1-1; D gene uncertain. Trimming shortened V by 5 bases and J by 5 bases, and 13 bases separated the two germline ends. CDR3 length equals 13 residues. Germline-derived CDR1 and CDR2 are SGHNT and YYREEE (reference sequence). The CDR3 DNA follows: TGTGCCAGCAGGGGGTGGCAGGAGACTGAAGCTTTCTTT. It codes for CASRGWQETEAFF.

CDR3 residues: CAITPQGPNTEAFF. The CDR3 coding sequence is TGTGCCATCACCCCCCAGGGACCGAACACTGAAGCTTTCTTT. J is TRBJ1-1 and V is TRBV10-3; tentatively, D is TRBD1 (5 bases). V was cut by 7 bases and J by 1 base, with 13 bases left in between. The CDR3 runs to 14 residues. The V gene's germline CDR1 is ENHRY and CDR2 SYGVKD.

In its sample, this clonotype was seen many times. This chain uses TRBV7-2 with TRBJ2-5, with a tentative D call TRBD1 (6 bases). CDR1 is SGHTA, CDR2 FQGNSA, per germline. V was cut by 3 bases and J by 10 bases, with 12 bases left in between. The CDR3 loop spans 12 amino acids. CDR3: CASSFAGENQYF. In DNA, the CDR3 is TGTGCCAGCAGCTTTGCAGGGGAAAACCAGTACTTC.

This clonotype occurred many times. The chain is built from TRBV3-1 and TRBJ2-7, with no clear D. The germline CDR1 and CDR2 sequences are LGHDT and YNNKEL (reference sequence). V lost 2 bases, J lost 4 bases, and 15 bases lay in between. The CDR3 is 15 amino acids. In DNA, the CDR3 is TGTGCCAGCAGCCAACGTTTGTCGCCCACTTACGAGCAGTACTTC. It translates to CASSQRLSPTYEQYF.

This chain uses TRBV6-2 or TRBV6-3 with TRBJ1-5, with a possible D match to TRBD1 (5 bases). Germline values: CDR1 MNHEY, CDR2 SVGEGT. Trimming shortened V by 2 bases and J by 4 bases, and 9 bases separated the two germline ends. The CDR3 is 14 amino acids. The CDR3 nucleotides read TGTGCCAGCAGTTACGGGGCCCCGAATCAGCCCCAGCATTTT. This translates into CASSYGAPNQPQHF.

This clonotype counts as medium-sized (0.01 to 0.1%). This rearrangement joins TRBV20-1 to TRBJ2-5; maybe TRBD1 (5 bases). CDR1 is DFQATT, CDR2 SNEGSKA, per germline (reference sequence). The CDR3 is 11 residues long. V shed 6 bases and J shed 7 bases, with 12 bases lying between them. The CDR3 sequence: CSAPAGRTQYF. CDR3 nucleotide sequence: TGCAGTGCCCCAGCAGGGCGGACCCAGTACTTC.

This clonotype was seen a handful of times. The gene calls are TRBV27 and TRBJ2-7; D possibly corresponds to TRBD2 (5 bases). V gave up 3 bases and J gave up 2 bases, with 14 bases separating them. The CDR3 is 15 amino acids. From germline, CDR1 is MNHEY and CDR2 SMNVEV (reference sequence). CDR3 in amino acids: CASSFLARRTYEQYF. CDR3 DNA sequence: TGTGCCAGCAGTTTCCTAGCTCGACGGACCTACGAGCAGTACTTC.

V usage is TRBV30 and J usage is TRBJ2-5; 14 positions agree with TRBD2. The CDR3 loop spans 15 amino acids. With 5 bases clipped from V and 9 bases from J, the junction kept 11 bases outside the gene matches. Germline lookup yields CDR1 GTSNPN and CDR2 SVGIG (reference sequence). The CDR3 here is CAWHPGLAGVGPQYF. The CDR3 DNA follows: TGTGCCTGGCATCCGGGACTAGCGGGGGTTGGTCCCCAGTACTTC.

This clonotype was recorded a few times. V and J are TRBV11-2 and TRBJ2-1; TRBD2 aligns across 13 bases. Per germline, CDR1 SGHAT and CDR2 FQNNGV. This CDR3 has 19 amino acids. The J segment lost 5 bases and the V segment lost 1 base, leaving 11 bases of the junction unmatched. The CDR3 here is CASSLGRRTSGSLHNEQFF. The CDR3 DNA reads TGTGCCAGCAGCTTAGGACGCAGGACTAGCGGGAGTCTCCACAATGAGCAGTTCTTC.

V usage is TRBV6-1 and J usage is TRBJ1-1; TRBD1 agrees at 7 bases. Germline CDR1 is MNHNS and CDR2 is SASEGT. There are 13 residues in the CDR3. V was clipped by 5 bases and J by 5 bases; unmatched bases: 5. CDR3 sequence (DNA): TGTGCCAGCAGTTCCGACAGGGTGACTGAAGCTTTCTTT. Protein sequence: CASSSDRVTEAFF.

The chain combines TRBV5-1 with TRBJ2-7, with 8 bases identical to TRBD1. Germline CDR1 and CDR2: SGHRS and YFSETQ. With V trimmed by 2 bases and J by 6 bases, 7 bases remained unmatched. CDR3 length: 14 amino acids. Here the CDR3 DNA reads TGCGCCAGCAGCTTAGACCTGGACAGGGCCGAGCAGTACTTC. It is translated as CASSLDLDRAEQYF.

This clonotype was observed a handful of times. An end of the junction differs from the germline gene, which may be a read error. The genes are TRBV6-5 and TRBJ1-6; 8 nucleotides align to TRBD1. CDR1 is MNHEY, CDR2 SVGAGI, per germline. The CDR3 contains 13 residues. CDR3 nucleotides: TGTGCCAGCAGTTACTCGCGGGCAGGGGGCTTTATCTTT. Translating it yields CASSYSRAGGFIF.

This clonotype occurred once. The chain is built from TRBV7-2 and TRBJ2-7; D possibly uses TRBD1 or TRBD2 (5 bases each). Germline V CDR1 and CDR2: SGHTA, FQGNSA. V was clipped by 5 bases and J by 0 bases, with 11 bases between them. The CDR3 length is 14 residues. CDR3: CASSRSGSSYEQYF. The CDR3 DNA sequence: TGTGCCAGCAGCCGGTCAGGGAGCTCCTACGAGCAGTACTTC.

The rearrangement uses TRBV7-8 and TRBJ2-5; 8 nucleotides align to TRBD2. V shed 3 bases and J 4 bases; nucleotides not matched to a gene: 7. The V gene's germline CDR1 is SGHVS and CDR2 FQNEAQ. CDR3 length: 15 amino acids. The CDR3 DNA sequence: TGTGCCAGCAGCTTGAGCGGGGGTATCGCAGAGACCCAGTACTTC. Translating gives CASSLSGGIAETQYF.